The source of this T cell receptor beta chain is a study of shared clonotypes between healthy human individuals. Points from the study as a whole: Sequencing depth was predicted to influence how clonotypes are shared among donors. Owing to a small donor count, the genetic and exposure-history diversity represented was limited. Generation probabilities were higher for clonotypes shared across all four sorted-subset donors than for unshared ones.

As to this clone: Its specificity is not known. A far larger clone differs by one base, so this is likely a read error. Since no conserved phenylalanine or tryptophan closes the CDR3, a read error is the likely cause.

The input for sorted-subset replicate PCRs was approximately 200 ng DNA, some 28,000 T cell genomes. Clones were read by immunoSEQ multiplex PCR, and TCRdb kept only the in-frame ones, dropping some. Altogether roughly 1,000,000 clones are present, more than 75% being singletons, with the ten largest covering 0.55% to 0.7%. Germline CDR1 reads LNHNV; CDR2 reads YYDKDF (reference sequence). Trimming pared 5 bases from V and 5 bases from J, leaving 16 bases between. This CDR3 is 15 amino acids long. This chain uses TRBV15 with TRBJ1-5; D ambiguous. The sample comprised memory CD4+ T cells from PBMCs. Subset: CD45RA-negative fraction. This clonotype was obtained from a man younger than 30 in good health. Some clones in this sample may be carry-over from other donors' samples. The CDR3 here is CATSLDTGWDQPQHL. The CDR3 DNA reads TGTGCCACCAGCCTAGACACGGGGTGGGATCAGCCCCAGCATCTT.